This TCR beta chain was sequenced for a study of shared clonotypes between healthy human individuals. Study in general: With ages of 18 to 49, the donors were two women and a few men.

The method was immunoSEQ multiplex PCR; TCRdb's version includes in-frame clones alone and lacks a portion of them. The top ten hold 1.2% of the sample, which has about 2 million clones, approximately 94% seen once. Selected positively for CCR7 and CD45RO-negative, naive CD8 cells excluded terminally differentiated effector memory CD45RA+ cells. V was shortened by 1 base and J by 7 bases, with 14 bases between the two germline ends. Germline assignment: CDR1 SNHLY and CDR2 FYNNEI. This CDR3 spans 15 amino acids. What was sequenced was naive CD8+ T cells sorted from blood. The clonotype originates from a man younger than 35 in good health. The J gene is TRBJ2-1, the V gene TRBV2; D not resolved. In nucleotides, the CDR3 is TGTGCCAGCAGTGAAGGGTTATTGGAGTGGAATGAGCAGTTCTTC. It translates to CASSEGLLEWNEQFF.